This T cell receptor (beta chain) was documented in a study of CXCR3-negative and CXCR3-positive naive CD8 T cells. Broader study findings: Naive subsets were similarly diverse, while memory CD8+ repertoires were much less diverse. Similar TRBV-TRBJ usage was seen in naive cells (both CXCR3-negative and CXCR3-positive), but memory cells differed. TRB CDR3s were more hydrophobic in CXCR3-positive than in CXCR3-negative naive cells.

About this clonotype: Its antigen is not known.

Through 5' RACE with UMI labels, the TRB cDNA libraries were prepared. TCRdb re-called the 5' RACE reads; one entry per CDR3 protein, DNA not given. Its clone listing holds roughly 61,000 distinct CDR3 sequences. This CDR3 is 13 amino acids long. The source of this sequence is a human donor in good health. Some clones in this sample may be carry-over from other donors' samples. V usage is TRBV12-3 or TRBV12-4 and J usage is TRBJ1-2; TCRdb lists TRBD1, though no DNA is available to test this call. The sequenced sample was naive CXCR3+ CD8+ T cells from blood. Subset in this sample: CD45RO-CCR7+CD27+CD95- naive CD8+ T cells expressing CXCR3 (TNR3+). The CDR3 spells CASSTTGLNGYTF.